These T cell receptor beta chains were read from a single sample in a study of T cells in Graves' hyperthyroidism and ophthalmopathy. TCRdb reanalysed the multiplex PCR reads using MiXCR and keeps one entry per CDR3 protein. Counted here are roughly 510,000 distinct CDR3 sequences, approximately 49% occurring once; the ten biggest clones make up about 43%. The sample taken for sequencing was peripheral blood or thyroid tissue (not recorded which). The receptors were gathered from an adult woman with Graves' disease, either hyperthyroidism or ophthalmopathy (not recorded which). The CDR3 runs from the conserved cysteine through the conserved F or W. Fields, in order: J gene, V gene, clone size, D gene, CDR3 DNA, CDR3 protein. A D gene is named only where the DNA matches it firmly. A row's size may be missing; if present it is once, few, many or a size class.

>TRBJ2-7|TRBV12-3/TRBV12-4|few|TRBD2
TGTGCCAGCAGTCCCCCTAGCGGGGGGTACTACGAGCAGTACTTC
CASSPPSGGYYEQYF
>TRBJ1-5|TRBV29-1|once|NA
TGCAGCGCCGCGGAGGGCTATAATCAGCCCCAGCATTTT
CSAAEGYNQPQHF
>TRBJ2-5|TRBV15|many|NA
TGTGCCACCAGCAGTAGCAGGGGATGGGAGACCCAGTACTTC
CATSSSRGWETQYF
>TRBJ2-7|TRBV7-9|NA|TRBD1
TGTGCCAGCAGCTCGGGACAGGGGTGGACCTACGAGCAGTACTTC
CASSSGQGWTYEQYF
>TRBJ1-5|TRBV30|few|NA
TGTGCCTGGAGCCCCCAGGTCAATCAGCCCCAGCATTTT
CAWSPQVNQPQHF
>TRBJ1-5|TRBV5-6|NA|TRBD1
TGTGCCAGCAGCTTGAGAGGGACAGGGGTAAATCAGCCCCAGCATTTT
CASSLRGTGVNQPQHF
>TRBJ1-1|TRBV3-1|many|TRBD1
TGTGCCAGCAGCCAAGCTTCGACAGGGGGCATGAACACTGAAGCTTTCTTT
CASSQASTGGMNTEAFF
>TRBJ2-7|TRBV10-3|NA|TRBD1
TGTGCCTCTGCCAGGGGGAGCACGGACGAGCAGTACTTC
CASARGSTDEQYF
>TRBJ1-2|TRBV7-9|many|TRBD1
TGTGCCAGCAGCTTAGCGGGAACAGGGGTATTCACCTTC
CASSLAGTGVFTF
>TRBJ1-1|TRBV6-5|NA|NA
TGTGCCAGCAGTGTCAGTGTAGGGCTAGGCACTGAAGCTTTCTTT
CASSVSVGLGTEAFF
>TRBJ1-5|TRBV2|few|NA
TGTGCCAGCAGCCAGGTGGGGTACAATCAGCCCCAGCATTTT
CASSQVGYNQPQHF
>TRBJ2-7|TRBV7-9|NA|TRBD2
TGCGCCAGCAGCCAAGGGAGGACTAGTCCCTACGAGCAGTACTTC
CASSQGRTSPYEQYF
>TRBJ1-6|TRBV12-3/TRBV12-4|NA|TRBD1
TGTGCCAGCAGACCCGGACAGGGCAATCAGCCCCTCCACTTT
CASRPGQGNQPLHF
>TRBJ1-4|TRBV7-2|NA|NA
TGTGCCAGCAGCGCGGGGGGTGGGACTAATGAAAAACTGTTTTTT
CASSAGGGTNEKLFF
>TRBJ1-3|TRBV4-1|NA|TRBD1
TGCGCCAGCAGCCCTCCGTGGGACAGGGCTGGAAACACCATATATTTT
CASSPPWDRAGNTIYF
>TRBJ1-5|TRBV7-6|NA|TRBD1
TGTGCCAGCAGCTTAAGCACTGCCGGGACAGGGGGCATTCAGCCCCAGCATTTT
CASSLSTAGTGGIQPQHF
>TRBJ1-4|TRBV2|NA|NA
TGTGCCAGCAGCCCAGGAGCGGGAGGTCATGAAAAACTGTTTTTT
CASSPGAGGHEKLFF
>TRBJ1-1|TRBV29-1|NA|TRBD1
TGCAGTGCTACAGGGGCCACTGAAGCTTTCTTT
CSATGATEAFF
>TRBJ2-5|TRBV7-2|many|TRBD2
TGTGCCAGCACCCCCGAGGCGGGAGTGGCAGAGACCCAGTACTTC
CASTPEAGVAETQYF
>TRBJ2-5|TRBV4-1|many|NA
TGCGCCAGCAGCCAAGTTTACGGAGAAGAGACCCAGTACTTC
CASSQVYGEETQYF
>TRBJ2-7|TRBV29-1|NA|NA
TGCAGCGTCCTCCATGTGGGGCCTACGATCTACGAGCAGTACTTC
CSVLHVGPTIYEQYF
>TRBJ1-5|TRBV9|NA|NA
TGTGCCAGCAGCTCTGGACAGCTACACAATCAGCCCCAGCATTTT
CASSSGQLHNQPQHF
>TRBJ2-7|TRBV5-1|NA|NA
TGCGCCAGCAGCTTGGATGGGTTCTCCTTAATCTACGAGCAGTACTTC
CASSLDGFSLIYEQYF
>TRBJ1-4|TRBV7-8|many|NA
TGTGCCAGCAGCTCCGCCCACAGGGAAGTGGATGAAAAACTGTTTTTT
CASSSAHREVDEKLFF
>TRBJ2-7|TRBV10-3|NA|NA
TGTGCCATCAGTGAGGTCTACGAGCAGTACTTC
CAISEVYEQYF
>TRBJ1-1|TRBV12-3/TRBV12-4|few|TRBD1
TGTGCCAGCAGTTTAACAGGGGGGGACACTGAAGCTTTCTTT
CASSLTGGDTEAFF
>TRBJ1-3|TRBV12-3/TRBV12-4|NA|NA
TGTGCCAGCAGTTTAGGCAGGATTGATGGCTACACCATATATTTT
CASSLGRIDGYTIYF
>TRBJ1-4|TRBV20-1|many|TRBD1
TGCAGTGCTAGATCGACAGGGGGAGATGAAAAACTGTTTTTT
CSARSTGGDEKLFF
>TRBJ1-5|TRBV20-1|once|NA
TGCAGTGCTAAGACAGGTATTAGCAATCAGCCCCAGCATTTT
CSAKTGISNQPQHF
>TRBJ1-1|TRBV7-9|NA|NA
TGTGCCAGCAGCTTAGGCCCCTTTGAAGCTTTCTTT
CASSLGPFEAFF
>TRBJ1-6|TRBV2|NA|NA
TGTGCCAGCATCTCCTTCGGAGATTCACCCCTCCACTTT
CASISFGDSPLHF
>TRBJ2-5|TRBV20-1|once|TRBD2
TGCAGTGCAAGAACTCTAGCGGGAGTGTGGGAGACCCAGTACTTC
CSARTLAGVWETQYF
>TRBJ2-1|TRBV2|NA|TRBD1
TGTGCCAGCAGTGAAGCCCGGACAGGGGTGCAGTTCTTC
CASSEARTGVQFF
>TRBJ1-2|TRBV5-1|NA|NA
TGCGCCAGCAGCGCCAGACAGGACGGGAACTATGGCTACACCTTC
CASSARQDGNYGYTF
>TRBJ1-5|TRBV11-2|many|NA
TGTGCCAGCAGCTTAGACAGCCGAGGTGGCAATCAGCCCCAGCATTTT
CASSLDSRGGNQPQHF
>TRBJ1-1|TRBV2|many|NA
TGTGCCAGCACTGTGAACTCCAACACTGAAGCTTTCTTT
CASTVNSNTEAFF
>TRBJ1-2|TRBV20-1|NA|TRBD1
TGCAGCCCCCCAGGGGGGTTATATGGCTACACCTTC
CSPPGGLYGYTF
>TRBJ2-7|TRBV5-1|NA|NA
TGCGCCAGCAGCTCCCACCGGACCGGGACCGTATACGAGCAGTACTTC
CASSSHRTGTVYEQYF
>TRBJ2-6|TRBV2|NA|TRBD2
TGTGCCAGCATTCGGGAGGGTATCGCTGGGGCCAACGTCCTGACTTTC
CASIREGIAGANVLTF
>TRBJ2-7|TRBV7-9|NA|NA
TGTGCCAGCAGCTTAGAACGCTCTAGGTCAGGGGCATCCTACGAGCAGTACTTC
CASSLERSRSGASYEQYF
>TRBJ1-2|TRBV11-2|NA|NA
TGTGCCAGCAGCTCGTCACCCTATGGCTACACCTTC
CASSSSPYGYTF
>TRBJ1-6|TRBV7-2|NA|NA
TGTGCCAGCAGCTTAGTCCTCAGGGGAGATTCACCCCTCCACTTT
CASSLVLRGDSPLHF
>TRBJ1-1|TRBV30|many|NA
TGTGCCTGGAACACAGGGATGAACACTGAAGCTTTCTTT
CAWNTGMNTEAFF
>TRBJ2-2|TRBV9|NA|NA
TGTGCCAGCGGGGCGGGGTTCTCCGGGGAGCTGTTTTTT
CASGAGFSGELFF
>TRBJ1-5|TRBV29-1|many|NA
TGCAGCGTTACGATAGGGGATCAGCCCCAGCATTTT
CSVTIGDQPQHF
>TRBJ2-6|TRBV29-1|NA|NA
TGCAGCGTTGAGAAAGGCCACCGGGACAACGTCCTGACTTTC
CSVEKGHRDNVLTF